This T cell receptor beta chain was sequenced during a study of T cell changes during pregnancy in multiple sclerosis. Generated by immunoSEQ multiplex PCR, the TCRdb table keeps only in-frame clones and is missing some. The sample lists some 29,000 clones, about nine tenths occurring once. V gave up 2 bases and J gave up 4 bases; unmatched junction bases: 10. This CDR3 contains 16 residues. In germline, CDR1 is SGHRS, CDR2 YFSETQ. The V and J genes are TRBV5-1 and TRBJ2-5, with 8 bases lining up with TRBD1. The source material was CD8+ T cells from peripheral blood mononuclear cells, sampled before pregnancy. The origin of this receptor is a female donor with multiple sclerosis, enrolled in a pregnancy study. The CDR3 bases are TGCGCCAGCAGCTTATGGGCAGGGGGCGCGGGAGAGACCCAGTACTTC. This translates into CASSLWAGGAGETQYF.